This T cell receptor beta chain was found in a study of CD8 T cells in Susac syndrome. The CDR3 is 9 amino acids. Germline CDR1 reads MGHDK; CDR2 reads SYGVNS. Trimming cost V 6 bases and J 11 bases, with 7 bases left between them. Random-hexamer reverse transcription was applied to roughly 0.5 to 1 ug RNA. The method of amplification for TCR beta CDR3 was immunoSEQ multiplex PCR, covering 54 Vbeta and 13 Jbeta. TCRdb itself ran the immunoSEQ multiplex PCR reads through MiXCR, one entry per CDR3 protein. The sample records approximately 300,000 distinct CDR3 sequences, approximately 90% being singletons.

The chain uses TRBV25-1 and TRBJ1-1; no firm D call. This clonotype originated in a human donor with multiple sclerosis. Sequenced: CD8+ T cells from PBMCs. CDR3 nucleotides: TGTGCCAGCAGGTTCGCGGCTTTCTTT. Its protein is CASRFAAFF.